Below are 18 T cell receptor delta chains sequenced from a single sample in a study of Vδ1+ human thymocytes. Study-wide findings and caveats: Highly polyclonal TRG and TRD repertoires with Gaussian CDR3 length distributions appeared in thymus.

The antigens for these receptors are not known. The template was reverse-transcribed extracted RNA. Pooled V-gene forward primers with one constant-region reverse primer generated the CDR3 amplicons by multiplex PCR. TCRdb reran clone calling via CATT on the multiplex PCR reads. This sample has 80,000 or so delta-chain clones, with 30% to 40% found just once. Sequencing input: Vdelta1+ gamma-delta thymocytes from the thymus. The sample's subset: FACS-sorted CD3+ TCRalphabeta- TCRVdelta1+ TCRVdelta2- thymocytes. Receptors were obtained from a boy in the first two years of life who had congenital heart surgery.

V gene TRDV1 combines with J gene TRDJ1, with TRDD3 matching over 12 bases. Per the germline V gene, CDR1 is TSWWSYY and CDR2 is QGS. With 3 bases clipped from V and 0 bases from J, the junction kept 20 bases outside the gene matches. CDR3 length: 22 residues. Written as DNA, the CDR3 is TGTGCTCTTGGGGAGTCCCTTCCGGTATACTGTACTGGGGGATACTACACCGATAAACTCATCTTT. Protein: CALGESLPVYCTGGYYTDKLIF.

The chain has TRDV1 and TRDJ1, with 8 bases lining up with TRDD3. CDR1 and CDR2 (germline): TSWWSYY, QGS. With 5 bases clipped from V and 0 bases from J, the junction kept 23 bases outside the gene matches. CDR3 length: 21 amino acids. The CDR3 region has the DNA TGTGCTCTTGGGCGCGGGGGCTGGGGGACCCGCATTTTCCCCCACACCGATAAACTCATCTTT. It codes for CALGRGGWGTRIFPHTDKLIF.

This clone was detected a few times. The chain has TRDV1 and TRDJ1, with 9 bases that match TRDD3. The trim removed 2 bases at V and 0 bases at J, leaving 31 bases unmatched. The CDR3 loop spans 25 amino acids. CDR1 and CDR2 (germline): TSWWSYY, QGS. CDR3: CALGETQAFLPVLGDTPRYTDKLIF. The CDR3 region has the DNA TGTGCTCTTGGGGAAACCCAGGCCTTCCTGCCCGTACTAGGGGATACGCCCCGATACACCGATAAACTCATCTTT.

This chain links TRDV1 with TRDJ1, with D possibly called TRDD2 or TRDD3 (9 bases each). This CDR3 spans 26 amino acids. In germline, CDR1 is TSWWSYY, CDR2 QGS. V was cut by 1 base and J by 0 bases, with 42 bases left in between. CDR3 coding DNA: TGTGCTCTTGGGGAACGGTTAAGGCCTTCCTACTTACACATTCCTTGGGGGATAGGGCACACCGATAAACTCATCTTT. This gives the protein CALGERLRPSYLHIPWGIGHTDKLIF.

Notes on this clone: One junction end does not reproduce the germline sequence, and a read error may be involved. V and J are TRDV1 and TRDJ1; TRDD3 aligns across 10 bases. Per the germline V gene, CDR1 is TSWWSYY and CDR2 is QGS. The CDR3 covers 18 residues. In DNA, the CDR3 is TGTGCTCTTGAGGAACGGGACACTGGGGGATCCTGCAGGCCAAAACTCATCTTT. This sequence encodes CALEERDTGGSCRPKLIF.

Turning to this clone: The sample contains more than one DNA sequence encoding this CDR3. This chain connects TRDV1 to TRDJ1; TRDD3 agrees at 9 bases. The CDR3 runs to 19 residues. J lost 2 bases, V lost 0 bases, and 13 bases had no gene match. CDR1 and CDR2 from the germline V gene are TSWWSYY and QGS. Here the CDR3 DNA reads TGTGCTCTTGGGGAACTTCCTCGGGGGATACCCCCGACAACCGATAAACTCATCTTT. Translating it yields CALGELPRGIPPTTDKLIF.

In this sample, this clone turned up a few times. The chain recombines TRDV1 with TRDJ1; 12 bases are shared with TRDD3. The trim removed 7 bases at V and 0 bases at J, leaving 9 bases unmatched. The CDR3 has 17 residues. Germline CDR1 TSWWSYY, CDR2 QGS. As DNA, the CDR3 is TGTGCTCTTGAGAAGAGGCTGGGGGATACGTACACCGATAAACTCATCTTT. This encodes CALEKRLGDTYTDKLIF.

A few counts support this clone. The chain employs TRDV1 and TRDJ1; D might be TRDD3 (6 bases). The CDR3 runs 17 residues. CDR1 is TSWWSYY and CDR2 is QGS in the germline V gene. V was pared by 4 bases and J by 7 bases, with 25 bases between. The CDR3 DNA is TGTGCTCTTGGGGCCCGAGGGGATTCCCGCCCGGGTGGTAAACTCATCTTT. This gives the protein CALGARGDSRPGGKLIF.

V usage is TRDV1 and J usage is TRDJ1, with 9 bases lining up with TRDD2. The CDR3 runs to 17 residues. J was trimmed by 1 base and V by 4 bases; bases with no gene match: 10. Germline assignment: CDR1 TSWWSYY and CDR2 QGS. CDR3 sequence reads: CALGGAFLLVGTDKLIF. CDR3 nucleotide sequence: TGTGCTCTTGGGGGGGCCTTCCTACTCGTGGGCACCGATAAACTCATCTTT.

V is TRDV1 and J is TRDJ1, with a possible D match to TRDD2 (9 bases). Trimming cost V 1 base and J 0 bases, with 39 bases left between them. Germline lookup yields CDR1 TSWWSYY and CDR2 QGS. This CDR3 comprises 25 residues. CDR3 loop: CALGEQRLPTVGDFLGESYTDKLIF. In DNA, the CDR3 is TGTGCTCTTGGGGAACAACGCCTTCCTACGGTGGGTGACTTTCTGGGGGAGTCATACACCGATAAACTCATCTTT.

This clone showed up just a few times. The chain recombines TRDV2 with TRDJ1; 10 nucleotides agree with TRDD3. CDR3 length: 18 amino acids. Trimming at V came to 2 bases and at J to 2 bases, leaving 13 bases not matched to a gene. CDR1 is GEAIGNYY, CDR2 EKD, per germline. The CDR3 sequence is CACDKTVWGISVTDKLIF. The CDR3 DNA reads TGTGCCTGTGACAAAACTGTCTGGGGGATAAGTGTAACCGATAAACTCATCTTT.

The chain carries TRDV1 and TRDJ1; unclear D gene. The CDR3 has 18 residues. Germline V gene sequence: CDR1 TSWWSYY, CDR2 QGS. The V end lost 2 bases, the J end lost 2 bases, and 21 bases lay between the germline ends. The CDR3 nucleotides read TGTGCTCTTGGGGAATGGTCCCGCCCTGGTGTGTATACCGATAAACTCATCTTT. Its protein product is CALGEWSRPGVYTDKLIF.

The chain is built from TRDV1 and TRDJ1; TRDD3 might be the D (6 bases). Trimming removed 1 base at V and 0 bases at J, with 24 bases between. In germline, CDR1 is TSWWSYY, CDR2 QGS. The length of the CDR3 is 20 residues. The CDR3 nucleotides are TGTGCTCTTGGGGAACGAGAGAAGGACCCAGGAAGGATACACACCGATAAACTCATCTTT. Translation gives CALGEREKDPGRIHTDKLIF.

The rearrangement uses TRDV1 and TRDJ1; 13 nucleotides line up with TRDD3. Trimming took 0 bases from V and 7 from J; bases not matched to a gene: 26. The CDR3 length is 23 residues. Germline-derived CDR1 and CDR2 are TSWWSYY and QGS. The CDR3 loop reads CALGELPSYHGYWGIRGFSKLIF. Here the CDR3 DNA reads TGTGCTCTTGGGGAACTTCCTTCCTACCACGGCTACTGGGGGATACGAGGATTTAGTAAACTCATCTTT.

The genes are TRDV1 and TRDJ1, with D possibly matching TRDD3 (6 bases). Germline V lookup: CDR1 TSWWSYY, CDR2 QGS. This CDR3 is built from 18 residues. Trimming removed 3 bases at V and 0 bases at J, with 20 bases between. The DNA for the CDR3 is TGTGCTCTTGGGGACCGGAGCTGGGGACGTAACGACACCGATAAACTCATCTTT. This sequence encodes CALGDRSWGRNDTDKLIF.

The rearrangement links TRDV1 to TRDJ1; 9 bases match TRDD3. CDR1 and CDR2 (germline): TSWWSYY, QGS. The CDR3 length is 17 residues. V shed 6 bases, J shed 0 bases, and the junction held 11 bases outside the gene matches. The CDR3: CALGIGGIPEYTDKLIF. For the CDR3, the DNA is TGTGCTCTTGGAATCGGGGGGATACCGGAGTACACCGATAAACTCATCTTT.

J is TRDJ1 and V is TRDV1; D remains unclear. Germline V CDR1 and CDR2: TSWWSYY, QGS. The CDR3 runs 13 residues. Trimming left V 8 bases short and J 9 bases short, with 19 bases between. For the CDR3, the DNA is TGTGCTCTTTCACACTACTACGGGGTAGAACTCATCTTT. Amino acid sequence: CALSHYYGVELIF.

A few counts support this clone. The rearrangement links TRDV1 to TRDJ1; tentative D call: TRDD2 (5 bases). The CDR3 sequence is 28 residues long. Germline CDR1 is TSWWSYY and CDR2 is QGS. V dropped 5 bases and J dropped 1 base, with 53 bases sitting between them. Here the CDR3 reads CALGSLFLPRWELPPINPVGTATDKLIF. The CDR3 bases are TGTGCTCTTGGGTCCCTGTTCCTCCCCCGGTGGGAACTGCCACCGATAAACCCGGTGGGAACTGCCACCGATAAACTCATCTTT.